This TCR beta chain derives from a study of T cell changes during pregnancy in multiple sclerosis. Germline CDR1 and CDR2: MDHEN and SYDVKM. The CDR3 covers 17 residues. V gave up 7 bases and J gave up 12 bases; unmatched junction bases: 16. Sequencing used immunoSEQ multiplex PCR; TCRdb keeps in-frame clones, though not all of them. This sample has approximately 100,000 clones, with roughly 93% found just once. This sequence originates from a female donor with multiple sclerosis, enrolled in a pregnancy study. Sequenced material: peripheral blood, taken after pregnancy. The V gene is TRBV28, the J gene TRBJ2-1, with 15 positions matching TRBD2. In DNA, the CDR3 is TGTGCCAGCAACTCGGGGGGAGGACTAGCGGGAGGGATGTCGCAGTTCTTC. This translates into CASNSGGGLAGGMSQFF.